The clone carrying this T cell receptor (beta chain) has a single count. Its antigen is still unknown. The data belong to a study of shared clonotypes between healthy human individuals. Regarding the study as a whole: Few donors limited the genetic and exposure-history diversity represented.

Germline V gene lookup returns CDR1 ENHRY and CDR2 SYGVKD. V shed 2 bases, J shed 1 base, and the junction held 3 bases outside the gene matches. The CDR3 runs 16 residues. Sequencing was performed with immunoSEQ multiplex PCR; in TCRdb, only in-frame clones are kept and a portion is missing. The sample carries about 1.5 million clones, 98% recorded once. Splitting of CD4+ cells produced CD45RA+ naive and CD45RA-negative memory subsets. The sequenced sample was naive CD4+ T cells sorted from blood. Subset reported: CD45RA+ positively selected. This sequence was found in a man between 25 and 39 years old in good health. The rearrangement uses TRBV10-3 and TRBJ2-5; 11 bases are shared with TRBD2. CDR3 amino acids: CAISEPGLAAQETQYF. The CDR3 DNA follows: TGTGCCATCAGTGAGCCGGGACTAGCGGCCCAAGAGACCCAGTACTTC.